This entry lists 29 T cell receptor beta chains sequenced from one sample in a study of cytomegalovirus exposure and HLA in healthy donors. In the PCR, 60 Vbeta and 13 Jbeta primers were used. TCRdb keeps only in-frame clones here, not all; method: immunoSEQ multiplex PCR. This sample yields 20,000 to 30,000 clones, of which just under 70% are seen a single time; about 4.2% belongs to the top ten. What was sequenced was PBMCs. These receptors were collected from a woman aged 45 to 65 in good health and CMV-seronegative.

The chain recombines TRBV29-1 with TRBJ1-4; D is ambiguous. Per germline, CDR1 SQVTM and CDR2 ANQGSEA. The V end was cut by 7 bases, the J end by 3 bases, with 12 bases between. This CDR3 comprises 13 residues. The CDR3 sequence is CSAQLLPNEKLFF. The CDR3 coding sequence is TGCAGCGCCCAGTTGCTCCCTAATGAAAAACTGTTTTTT.

This clone occurred a few times. V and J are TRBV28 and TRBJ1-5, with D unresolved. Germline values: CDR1 MDHEN, CDR2 SYDVKM. Trimming removed 5 bases from V and 15 bases from J, with 5 bases in between. This CDR3 has 8 amino acids. For the CDR3, the DNA is TGTGCCAGCAGTCCCTCGCATTTT. This translates into CASSPSHF.

The V and J genes are TRBV15 and TRBJ2-5, with 9 bases lining up with TRBD1. The CDR3 consists of 15 residues. J was trimmed by 3 bases and V by 3 bases; bases with no gene match: 5. Germline V gene data show CDR1 as LNHNV and CDR2 as YYDKDF (reference sequence). This chain's CDR3 is CATSRPGTGKETQYF. CDR3 in DNA: TGTGCCACCAGCAGGCCCGGGACAGGGAAAGAGACCCAGTACTTC.

In this sample, this clone turned up a few times. The V and J genes are TRBV6-5 and TRBJ1-2, with D possibly TRBD1 on 5 matching bases. This CDR3 has 13 residues. Germline V gives CDR1 MNHEY, CDR2 SVGAGI. Trimming took off 7 bases at V and 5 bases at J, with 14 bases between the two ends. CDR3 DNA sequence: TGTGCCAGCACCCCCAGGGCGGCGTATGGCTACACCTTC. This sequence encodes CASTPRAAYGYTF.

This chain links TRBV4-2 with TRBJ2-4; tentative D call: TRBD1 (5 bases). The V end was cut by 1 base, the J end by 9 bases, with 13 bases between. The length of the CDR3 is 14 residues. CDR1 LGHNA and CDR2 YNFKEQ come from the germline V gene. The CDR3 sequence: CASSQAAGLTIQYF. DNA of the CDR3: TGTGCCAGCAGCCAAGCTGCAGGGTTGACCATTCAGTACTTC.

The chain recombines TRBV5-4 with TRBJ2-7; 7 bases fit TRBD2. This CDR3 has 14 amino acids. CDR1 is SGHNT, CDR2 YYREEE, per germline (reference sequence). V dropped 5 bases and J dropped 3; count of bases not matched to a gene: 8. DNA for the CDR3: TGTGCCAGCAGGATTTTTGGGAGGGGCTACGAGCAGTACTTC. The encoded protein is CASRIFGRGYEQYF. Full variable domain (missing parts from reference TRBV5-4 and TRBJ2-7): ETGVTQSPTHLIKTRGQQVTLRCSSQSGHNTVSWYQQALGQGPQFIFQYYREEENGRGNFPPRFSGLQFPNYSSELNVNALELDDSALYLCASRIFGRGYEQYFGPGTRLTVT.

This chain uses TRBV5-1 with TRBJ1-3; tentatively, D is TRBD1 (6 bases). V was trimmed by 2 bases and J by 8 bases, leaving 8 bases between them. The CDR3 is made up of 12 amino acids. Germline V gives CDR1 SGHRS, CDR2 YFSETQ. The CDR3 DNA follows: TGCGCCAGCAGCTTATCAGGGGACACCATATATTTT. As protein: CASSLSGDTIYF.

J is TRBJ2-4 and V is TRBV10-3; 10 nucleotides agree with TRBD1. Per germline, CDR1 ENHRY and CDR2 SYGVKD. This CDR3 contains 15 residues. Germline trimming cut 5 bases from V and 2 bases from J; bases unmatched to any gene: 3. The CDR3 coding sequence is TGTGCCATCAGTCCGGGACAGGGGACCAAAAACATTCAGTACTTC. Translating gives CAISPGQGTKNIQYF.

This clone was counted a single time. The DNA of the CDR3 is TGTGCCAGCAGCTTAAAAGCGGGAGGGATCAATGAGCAGTTCTTC. The encoded protein is CASSLKAGGINEQFF. This chain joins TRBV6-5 and TRBJ2-1, with 10 bases fitting TRBD2. The CDR3 spans 15 residues. From germline, CDR1 is MNHEY and CDR2 SVGAGI. Unmatched junction bases numbered 8, after V lost 6 bases and J lost 6 bases.

The chain employs TRBV6-4 and TRBJ1-1; 7 bases are a match to TRBD1. The CDR3 is made up of 15 amino acids. The J segment lost 3 bases and the V segment lost 10 bases, leaving 14 bases of the junction unmatched. Germline V gene data show CDR1 as MRHNA and CDR2 as SNTAGT. CDR3 amino acids: CANQQGTIRDTEAFF. DNA of the CDR3: TGTGCCAACCAACAGGGGACAATTAGGGACACTGAAGCTTTCTTT.

The rearrangement links TRBV5-4 to TRBJ2-1, with 7 bases matching TRBD2. This CDR3 is 17 amino acids long. V was pared by 0 bases and J by 0 bases, with 6 bases of the junction left unmatched. CDR1 is SGHNT, CDR2 YYREEE, per germline (reference sequence). The CDR3 here is CASSLARLASSYNEQFF. The CDR3 region has the DNA TGTGCCAGCAGCTTGGCGCGACTAGCTAGCTCCTACAATGAGCAGTTCTTC.

The genes are TRBV6-6 and TRBJ1-2; 8 nucleotides align to TRBD1. The CDR3 extends over 14 amino acids. CDR1 and CDR2 from the germline V gene are MNHNY and SVGAGI (reference sequence). The J segment lost 4 bases and the V segment lost 1 base, leaving 2 bases of the junction unmatched. For the CDR3, the DNA is TGTGCCAGCAGTTACTTGGACAGGGCCTATGGCTACACCTTC. Encoded protein: CASSYLDRAYGYTF.

Only a few counts were recorded for this clone. V usage is TRBV5-1 and J usage is TRBJ1-2, with 7 bases lining up with TRBD1. After removal of 4 bases from V and 8 bases from J, the junction contained 11 bases not matched to a gene. The CDR3 extends over 14 amino acids. The germline gives CDR1 SGHRS, CDR2 YFSETQ. The CDR3 is CASSLLQGIGGYTF. The CDR3 region has the DNA TGCGCCAGCAGCCTGTTACAGGGGATTGGAGGCTACACCTTC.

The chain combines TRBV6-5 with TRBJ2-7, with TRBD1 as a possible D gene (5 bases). The V gene lost 5 bases and the J gene lost 1 base, with 12 bases spanning the gap. Germline V CDR1 and CDR2: MNHEY, SVGAGI. The CDR3 is 14 amino acids. CDR3 sequence (DNA): TGTGCCAGCAGTCCCCAGGGTAAATCCTACGAGCAGTACTTC. Residues: CASSPQGKSYEQYF.

The genes are TRBV15 and TRBJ1-6; D gene unclear. Germline V lookup: CDR1 LNHNV, CDR2 YYDKDF (reference sequence). Trimming cost V 0 bases and J 13 bases, with 10 bases left between them. The CDR3 sequence is 13 residues long. The DNA of the CDR3 is TGTGCCACCAGCAGAGAAGAGGGCAACCCCCTCCACTTT. This encodes CATSREEGNPLHF.

This clone was detected only once. This chain uses TRBV29-1 with TRBJ2-1; D remains unclear. V was clipped by 3 bases and J by 0 bases, with 9 bases between them. Germline lookup yields CDR1 SQVTM and CDR2 ANQGSEA. The CDR3 extends over 14 amino acids. CDR3 in amino acids: CSVEVGSSYNEQFF. The DNA of the CDR3 is TGCAGCGTTGAGGTCGGTAGCTCCTACAATGAGCAGTTCTTC.

The CDR3 region has the DNA TGTGCCAGCAGCTTCCACTACGAGCAGTACTTC. It codes for CASSFHYEQYF. The chain couples TRBV5-6 to TRBJ2-7; D is undetermined. The CDR3 consists of 11 residues. Germline values: CDR1 SGHDT, CDR2 YYEEEE. The V end lost 2 bases, the J end lost 3 bases, and 3 bases lay between the germline ends.

The chain uses TRBV6-5 and TRBJ2-5; 7 bases are shared with TRBD1. Germline V gives CDR1 MNHEY, CDR2 SVGAGI. The junction had 8 bases not matched to a gene; V was cut back by 6 bases and J by 1 base. The CDR3 is 15 amino acids. DNA for the CDR3: TGTGCCAGCAGATCGGGACAGTCAATCCAAGAGACCCAGTACTTC. It codes for CASRSGQSIQETQYF.

This clone has a handful of counts. The rearrangement uses TRBV7-9 and TRBJ1-5; no reliable D call. Trimming took off 1 base at V and 4 bases at J, with 11 bases between the two ends. The CDR3 has 15 residues. The germline V gene has CDR1 SEHNR and CDR2 FQNEAQ (reference sequence). CDR3 nucleotide sequence: TGTGCCAGCAGCTTAGGGGCAGAATTTAATCAGCCCCAGCATTTT. Protein product: CASSLGAEFNQPQHF.

This clone was observed a handful of times. The rearrangement joins TRBV2 to TRBJ1-1, with TRBD1 as a possible D gene (6 bases). The CDR3 totals 13 residues. Germline V lookup: CDR1 SNHLY, CDR2 FYNNEI. V shed 8 bases and J shed 4 bases, with 14 bases lying between them. For the CDR3, the DNA is TGTGCCAGCCAAGACAGGCTGGGCACTGAAGCTTTCTTT. It is translated as CASQDRLGTEAFF.

V and J are TRBV25-1 and TRBJ1-1; 9 nucleotides line up with TRBD1. Germline assignment: CDR1 MGHDK and CDR2 SYGVNS. CDR3 size: 13 residues. V dropped 6 bases and J dropped 7; count of bases not matched to a gene: 6. The CDR3 protein is CASRSSGQGEAFF. The DNA for the CDR3 is TGTGCCAGCAGGTCCTCGGGACAGGGTGAAGCTTTCTTT.

This chain links TRBV11-2 with TRBJ2-5, with 9 bases that match TRBD2. J was trimmed by 4 bases and V by 5 bases; bases with no gene match: 5. This CDR3 spans 14 amino acids. The V gene's germline CDR1 is SGHAT and CDR2 FQNNGV. The CDR3 region has the DNA TGTGCCAGCAGCCTCGCGGGGGGGATAGAGACCCAGTACTTC. Translated: CASSLAGGIETQYF.

This clone was seen just once. The V gene is TRBV5-1, the J gene TRBJ1-2; D is possibly TRBD1 (6 bases). The CDR3 is 14 amino acids. V was trimmed by 4 bases and J by 4 bases, leaving 14 bases between them. The V gene's germline CDR1 is SGHRS and CDR2 YFSETQ. CDR3 residues: CASSPGDGLYGYTF. In DNA, the CDR3 is TGCGCCAGCAGCCCAGGGGACGGACTCTATGGCTACACCTTC.

The chain combines TRBV5-6 with TRBJ1-1; tentatively, D is TRBD1 (5 bases). Germline CDR1 reads SGHDT; CDR2 reads YYEEEE. Trimming removed 4 bases at V and 0 bases at J, with 13 bases between. This CDR3 has 15 amino acids. The CDR3 loop reads CASSLRTRLNTEAFF. DNA of the CDR3: TGTGCCAGCAGCCTCCGGACACGCTTGAACACTGAAGCTTTCTTT.

The chain uses TRBV18 and TRBJ1-2, with 10 bases identical to TRBD1. The CDR3 has 15 amino acids. Germline loops: CDR1 KGHSH, CDR2 LQKENI. Germline trimming cut 3 bases from V and 5 bases from J; bases unmatched to any gene: 6. DNA for the CDR3: TGTGCCAGCTCACCTCTGACAGGGGGCGAATATGGCTACACCTTC. It yields the protein CASSPLTGGEYGYTF.

This clone was picked up a small number of times. V gene TRBV4-2 combines with J gene TRBJ1-1; maybe TRBD1 (5 bases). The CDR3 is made up of 14 amino acids. Trimming pared 4 bases from V and 3 bases from J, leaving 12 bases between. Germline-derived CDR1 and CDR2 are LGHNA and YNFKEQ. The CDR3 sequence is CASSPREGYTEAFF. CDR3 nucleotide sequence: TGTGCCAGCAGCCCCAGGGAAGGGTACACTGAAGCTTTCTTT.

The sample holds a few counts of this clone. This chain connects TRBV7-2 to TRBJ2-1; no clear D gene. The CDR3 runs 14 residues. Per the germline V gene, CDR1 is SGHTA and CDR2 is FQGNSA. V was shortened by 4 bases and J by 7 bases, with 14 bases between the two germline ends. In DNA, the CDR3 is TGTGCCAGCAGCTCCTTGTCGGCTAGGAATGAGCAGTTCTTC. Protein: CASSSLSARNEQFF.

This clone was seen a single time. The V gene is TRBV25-1, the J gene TRBJ2-1; D is perhaps TRBD1 (6 bases). V gave up 3 bases and J gave up 9 bases, with 18 bases separating them. The V gene's germline CDR1 is MGHDK and CDR2 SYGVNS. CDR3 length equals 15 residues. The CDR3 here is CASSDPTATGFEQFF. The CDR3 DNA follows: TGTGCCAGCAGTGACCCTACAGCAACAGGGTTTGAGCAGTTCTTC.

V and J are TRBV29-1 and TRBJ2-1; D might be TRBD2 (6 bases). The germline V and J ends were trimmed by 3 bases and 7 bases, with 13 bases remaining between them. Germline CDR1 is SQVTM and CDR2 is ANQGSEA. The CDR3 is 13 amino acids. CDR3 in DNA: TGCAGCGTTGATGTGACTAGATTTAATGAGCAGTTCTTC. Protein sequence: CSVDVTRFNEQFF.